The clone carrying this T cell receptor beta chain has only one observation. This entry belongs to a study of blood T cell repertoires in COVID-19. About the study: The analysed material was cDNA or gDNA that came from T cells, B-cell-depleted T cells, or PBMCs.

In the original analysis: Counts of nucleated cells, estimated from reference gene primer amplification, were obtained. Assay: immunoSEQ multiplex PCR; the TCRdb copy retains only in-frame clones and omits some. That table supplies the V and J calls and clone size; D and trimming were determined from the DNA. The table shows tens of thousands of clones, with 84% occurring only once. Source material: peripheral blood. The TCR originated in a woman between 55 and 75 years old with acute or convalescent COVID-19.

The CDR3 nucleotides read TGTGCCAGTGGTGGGACAGTTGGCTATGGCTACACCTTC. As protein: CASGGTVGYGYTF. The gene calls are TRBV19 and TRBJ1-2; 7 bases agree with TRBD1. This CDR3 comprises 13 residues. Trimming at V came to 8 bases and at J to 4 bases, leaving 7 bases not matched to a gene. Germline V CDR1 and CDR2: LNHDA, SQIVND (reference sequence).